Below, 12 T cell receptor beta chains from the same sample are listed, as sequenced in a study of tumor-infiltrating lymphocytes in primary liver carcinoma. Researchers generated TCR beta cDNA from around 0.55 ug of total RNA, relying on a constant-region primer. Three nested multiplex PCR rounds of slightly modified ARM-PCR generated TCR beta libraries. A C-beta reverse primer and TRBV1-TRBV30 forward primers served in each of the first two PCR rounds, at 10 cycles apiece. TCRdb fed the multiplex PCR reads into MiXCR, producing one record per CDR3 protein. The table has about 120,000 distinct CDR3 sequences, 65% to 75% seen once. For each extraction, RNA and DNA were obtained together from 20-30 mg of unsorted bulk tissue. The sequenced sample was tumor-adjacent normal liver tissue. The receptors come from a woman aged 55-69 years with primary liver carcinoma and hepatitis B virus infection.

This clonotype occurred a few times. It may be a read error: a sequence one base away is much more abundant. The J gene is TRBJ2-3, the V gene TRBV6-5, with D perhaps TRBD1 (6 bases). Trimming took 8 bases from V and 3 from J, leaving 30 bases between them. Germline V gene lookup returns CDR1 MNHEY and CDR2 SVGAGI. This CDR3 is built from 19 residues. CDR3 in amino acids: CASVDTGFSARYSTDTQYF. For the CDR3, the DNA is TGTGCCAGCGTCGATACAGGGTTCAGCGCCCGCTATTCTACAGATACGCAGTATTTT.

CDR3 loop: CATLSSGVGEQFF. Here the CDR3 DNA reads TGTGCCACCCTTTCTAGCGGGGTTGGCGAGCAGTTCTTC. The chain recombines TRBV28 with TRBJ2-1, with 9 bases lining up with TRBD2. The germline CDR1 and CDR2 sequences are MDHEN and SYDVKM. V lost 10 bases and J lost 10; bases outside the gene matches: 11. The CDR3 runs 13 residues.

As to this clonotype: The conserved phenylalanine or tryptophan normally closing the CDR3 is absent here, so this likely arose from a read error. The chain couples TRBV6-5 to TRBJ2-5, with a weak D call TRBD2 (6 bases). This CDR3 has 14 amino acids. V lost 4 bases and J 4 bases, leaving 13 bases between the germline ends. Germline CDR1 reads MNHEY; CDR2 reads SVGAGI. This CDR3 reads CASSSGGIRETQYI. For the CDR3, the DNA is TGTGCCAGCAGTTCGGGCGGGATTCGAGAGACCCAGTACATC.

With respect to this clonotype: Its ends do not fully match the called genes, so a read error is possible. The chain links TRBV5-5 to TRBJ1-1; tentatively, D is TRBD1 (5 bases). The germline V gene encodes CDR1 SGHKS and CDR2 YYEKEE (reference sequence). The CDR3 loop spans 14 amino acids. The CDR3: CANSGGTLNTEAFF. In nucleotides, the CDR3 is TGTGCCAACAGCGGGGGAACACTCAACACTGAAGCTTTCTTT.

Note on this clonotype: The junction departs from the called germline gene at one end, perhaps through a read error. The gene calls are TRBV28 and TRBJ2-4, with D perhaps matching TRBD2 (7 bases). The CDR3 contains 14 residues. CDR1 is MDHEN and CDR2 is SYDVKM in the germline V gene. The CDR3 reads CVSIGGLVKNIQYF. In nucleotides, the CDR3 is TGTGTCAGCATCGGGGGGCTAGTCAAAAACATTCAGTACTTC.

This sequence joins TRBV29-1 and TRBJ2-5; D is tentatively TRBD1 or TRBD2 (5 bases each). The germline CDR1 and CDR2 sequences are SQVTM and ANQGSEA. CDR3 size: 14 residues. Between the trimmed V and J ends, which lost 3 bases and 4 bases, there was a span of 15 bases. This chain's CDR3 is CSVDGGPRGETQYF. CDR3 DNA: TGCAGCGTTGATGGCGGGCCGAGGGGAGAGACCCAGTACTTC.

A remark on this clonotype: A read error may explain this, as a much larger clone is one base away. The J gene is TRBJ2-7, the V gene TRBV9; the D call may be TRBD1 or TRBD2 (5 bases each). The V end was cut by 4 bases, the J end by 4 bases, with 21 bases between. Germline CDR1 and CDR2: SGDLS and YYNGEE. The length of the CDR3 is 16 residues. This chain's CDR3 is CASSTEGSGREYEQYF. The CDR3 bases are TGTGCCAGCAGCACAGAGGGTAGTGGCAGGGAATACGAGCAGTACTTC.

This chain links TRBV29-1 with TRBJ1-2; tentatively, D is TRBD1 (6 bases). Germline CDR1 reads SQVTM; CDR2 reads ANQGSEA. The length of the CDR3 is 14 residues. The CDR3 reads CNVDDRTGAGGYTF. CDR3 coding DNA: TGCAACGTCGACGACAGGACCGGGGCTGGAGGCTACACCTTC.

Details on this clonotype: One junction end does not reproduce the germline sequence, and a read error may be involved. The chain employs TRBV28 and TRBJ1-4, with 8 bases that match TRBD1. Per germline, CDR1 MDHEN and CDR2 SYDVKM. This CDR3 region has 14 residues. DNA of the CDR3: TGTGCCAGCAGCCCCTGGCAGGGGGCCGGAAAAATGTTTTTT. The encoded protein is CASSPWQGAGKMFF.

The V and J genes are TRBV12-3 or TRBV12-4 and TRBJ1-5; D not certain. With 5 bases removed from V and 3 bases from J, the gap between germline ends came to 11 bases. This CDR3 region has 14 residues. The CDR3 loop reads CASSLIRSNQPQHF. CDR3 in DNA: TGTGCCAGCAGTCTAATCAGGTCCAATCAGCCCCAGCATTTT.

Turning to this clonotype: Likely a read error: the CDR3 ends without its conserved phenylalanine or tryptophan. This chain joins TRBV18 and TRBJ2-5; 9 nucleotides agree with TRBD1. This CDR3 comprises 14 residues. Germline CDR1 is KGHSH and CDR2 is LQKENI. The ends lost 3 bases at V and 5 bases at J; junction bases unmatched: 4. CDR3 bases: TGTGCCAGCTCACCGCGAGACAGGGGGGAGACCCAGTACTCC. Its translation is CASSPRDRGETQYS.

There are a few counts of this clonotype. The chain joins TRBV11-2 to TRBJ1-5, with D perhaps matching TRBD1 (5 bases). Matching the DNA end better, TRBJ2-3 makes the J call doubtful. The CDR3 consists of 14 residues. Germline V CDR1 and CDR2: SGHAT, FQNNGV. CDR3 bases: TGTGCCAGCAGCTTAGGGTGGGGCAATCAGTCCCAGTATTTT. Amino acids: CASSLGWGNQSQYF.